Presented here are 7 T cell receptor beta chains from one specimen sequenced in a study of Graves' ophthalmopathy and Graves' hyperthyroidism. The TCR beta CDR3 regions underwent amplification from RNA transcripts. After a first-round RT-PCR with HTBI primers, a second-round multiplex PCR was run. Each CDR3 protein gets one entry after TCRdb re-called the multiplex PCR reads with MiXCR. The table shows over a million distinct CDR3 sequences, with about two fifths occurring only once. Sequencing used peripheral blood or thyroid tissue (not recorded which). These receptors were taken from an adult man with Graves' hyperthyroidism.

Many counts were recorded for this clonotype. In DNA form, the CDR3 reads TGCAGTGCGGAACAGGGTGCCTCCTATAATTCACCCCTCCACTTT. Translating gives CSAEQGASYNSPLHF. The rearrangement links TRBV20-1 to TRBJ1-6, with a tentative D call TRBD1 (6 bases). This CDR3 comprises 15 residues. Deletions cut 6 bases from V and 0 bases from J, with 12 bases between. Per the germline V gene, CDR1 is DFQATT and CDR2 is SNEGSKA (reference sequence).

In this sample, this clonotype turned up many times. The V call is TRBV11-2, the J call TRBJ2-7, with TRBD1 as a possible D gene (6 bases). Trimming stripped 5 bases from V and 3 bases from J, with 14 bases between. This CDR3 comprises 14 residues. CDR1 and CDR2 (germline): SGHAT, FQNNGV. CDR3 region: CASSPPVTGYEQYF. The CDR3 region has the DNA TGTGCCAGCAGCCCCCCAGTGACAGGCTACGAGCAGTACTTC.

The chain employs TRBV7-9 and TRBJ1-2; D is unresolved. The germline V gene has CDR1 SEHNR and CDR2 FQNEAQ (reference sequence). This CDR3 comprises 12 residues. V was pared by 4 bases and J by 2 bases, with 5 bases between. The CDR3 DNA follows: TGTGCCAGCAGCTCCCCCAACTATGGCTACACCTTC. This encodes CASSSPNYGYTF.

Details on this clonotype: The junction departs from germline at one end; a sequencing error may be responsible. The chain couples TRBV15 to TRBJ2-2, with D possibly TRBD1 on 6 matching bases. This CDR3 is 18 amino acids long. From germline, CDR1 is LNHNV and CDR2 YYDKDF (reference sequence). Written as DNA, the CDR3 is TGTGCCACCAGCAGTTCCTGGGCAGCAAGGGGGAACACCGGGGAGCTGTCTTGG. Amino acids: CATSSSWAARGNTGELSW.

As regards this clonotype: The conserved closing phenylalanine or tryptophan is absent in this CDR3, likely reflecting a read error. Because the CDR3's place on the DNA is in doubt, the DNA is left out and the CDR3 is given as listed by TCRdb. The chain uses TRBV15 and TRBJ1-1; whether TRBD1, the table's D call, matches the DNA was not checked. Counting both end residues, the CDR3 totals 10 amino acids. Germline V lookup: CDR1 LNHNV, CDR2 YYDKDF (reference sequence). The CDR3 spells CATSRDDRVI.

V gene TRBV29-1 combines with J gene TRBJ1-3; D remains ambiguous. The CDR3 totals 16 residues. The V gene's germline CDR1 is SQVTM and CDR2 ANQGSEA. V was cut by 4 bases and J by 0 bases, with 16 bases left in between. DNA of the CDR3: TGCAGCGTTGTTCTAGCGGGAACGAGCTCTGGAAACACCATATATTTT. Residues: CSVVLAGTSSGNTIYF.

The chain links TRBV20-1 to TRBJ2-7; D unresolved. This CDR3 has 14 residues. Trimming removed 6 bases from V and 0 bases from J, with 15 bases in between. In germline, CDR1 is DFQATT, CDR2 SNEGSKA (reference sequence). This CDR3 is CSAEKESTSYEQYF. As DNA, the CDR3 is TGCAGTGCAGAAAAGGAGTCCACCTCCTACGAGCAGTACTTC.